These T cell receptor beta chains were read from a single sample in a study of T-cell memory formation after mild COVID-19. MiXCR, run by TCRdb on the 5' RACE reads, gives a single entry per CDR3 protein. The data hold approximately 34,000 distinct CDR3 sequences, with 7% to 8% observed a single time. The source material was PBMCs or a T cell subset sorted from them (not recorded which). Receptors originate from a man between 18 and 35 years old who had mild COVID-19 (a few samples of this study predate the infection). Cell type and time point are not known. The CDR3 runs from the conserved cysteine through the conserved F or W. D genes are given only for firm matches. Clone size is shown for a subset of rows, as once, few, many or a class of expanded clone.

D gene,clone size,V gene,J gene,CDR3 DNA,CDR3 protein
.,many,TRBV6-2/TRBV6-3,TRBJ2-6,TGTGCCATCGGGAACTCTGGGGCCAACGTCCTGACTTTC,CAIGNSGANVLTF
TRBD2,many,TRBV5-1,TRBJ2-1,TGCGCCAGCGGGCCGGGGGGGCCTCGAAACAATGAGCAGTTCTTC,CASGPGGPRNNEQFF
.,few,TRBV4-1,TRBJ1-1,TGCGCCAGCAGCCAACAAACCCTCCCGACTGAAGCTTTCTTT,CASSQQTLPTEAFF
TRBD2,many,TRBV5-1,TRBJ2-3,TGCGCCAGCAGCCCCGGGACTAGCGGGGAGACGCAGTATTTT,CASSPGTSGETQYF
.,many,TRBV20-1,TRBJ2-7,TGCAGTGCTCCACAGCCGGGACCGCCTTCGAGCGAGCAGTACTTC,CSAPQPGPPSSEQYF
.,.,TRBV6-1,TRBJ1-2,TGTGCCAGCAGTCTAGGTACGGCAGCCAACTATGGCTACACCTTC,CASSLGTAANYGYTF
.,many,TRBV20-1,TRBJ2-1,TGCAGTGCTATTCTGGCGGGGACCAATGAGCAGTTCTTC,CSAILAGTNEQFF
.,many,TRBV20-1,TRBJ2-3,TGCAGTGCAGCGCAAAGCGGGTCCGGCACAGATACGCAGTATTTT,CSAAQSGSGTDTQYF
TRBD1,.,TRBV12-3/TRBV12-4,TRBJ2-2,TGTGCCAGCAGCCCGACAGGGTCCGGGGAGCTGTTTTTT,CASSPTGSGELFF
TRBD1,many,TRBV7-2,TRBJ2-2,TGTGCCAGCAGCCGGTCCGGGACAGGGCGTACCGGGGAGCTGTTTTTT,CASSRSGTGRTGELFF
TRBD2,many,TRBV9,TRBJ2-3,TGTGCCAGCAGCGAGAGCGGGGGGTACACAGATACGCAGTATTTT,CASSESGGYTDTQYF
.,many,TRBV12-3/TRBV12-4,TRBJ2-1,TGTGCCAGCAGTTTCCGGGGCCGCAACAATGAGCAGTTCTTC,CASSFRGRNNEQFF
TRBD2,few,TRBV3-1,TRBJ2-5,TGTGCCAGCAGTCAAGCGGGGCTTAATCAAGAGACCCAGTACTTC,CASSQAGLNQETQYF
.,many,TRBV27,TRBJ2-3,TGTGCCCCCGCGAATCCCGAGGAAGATACGCAGTATTTT,CAPANPEEDTQYF
.,many,TRBV12-5,TRBJ2-3,TGTGCTAGTGGACCCGAGACTCCCACAGATACGCAGTATTTT,CASGPETPTDTQYF
.,medium-sized,TRBV6-5,TRBJ1-2,TGTGCCAGCAGCCTATACACCGGGACCCCTAATGGCTACACCTTC,CASSLYTGTPNGYTF
.,medium-sized,TRBV4-3,TRBJ2-7,TGCGCCAGCAGCCGCGGACACGGGGACCGCTCCTACGAGCAGTACTTC,CASSRGHGDRSYEQYF
.,once,TRBV5-4,TRBJ1-2,TGTGCCAGCAGCGCCGGGACCGAGTATGGCTACACCTTC,CASSAGTEYGYTF
TRBD1,many,TRBV6-6,TRBJ1-2,TGTGCCATCGGCCGGGACAGCTACTATGGCTACACCTTC,CAIGRDSYYGYTF
TRBD1,.,TRBV12-3/TRBV12-4,TRBJ1-2,TGTGCCAGCAGTTTTACGGACAGGGGAAATGGCTACACCTTC,CASSFTDRGNGYTF
.,many,TRBV21-1,TRBJ1-1,TGTGCCAGCAGCAGTAGGACACCCAGCAGCCCCTTGAACACTGAAGCTTTCTTT,CASSSRTPSSPLNTEAFF
.,few,TRBV6-6,TRBJ1-5,TGTGCCGCTTTCTCCGGGCCAGCCCGACATTTT,CAAFSGPARHF
TRBD1,few,TRBV5-6,TRBJ2-1,TGTGCCAGCAGCTTGGAGACAGGGGCCTACAATGAGCAGTTCTTC,CASSLETGAYNEQFF
.,many,TRBV15,TRBJ2-3,TGTGCCACCAGCAGAGATCAAAGGGGGGCCATCACAGATACGCAGTATTTT,CATSRDQRGAITDTQYF
TRBD2,medium-sized,TRBV7-3,TRBJ2-1,TGTGCCAGCAGCCTTGGACTAGCGGGGAACAATGAGCAGTTCTTC,CASSLGLAGNNEQFF
.,many,TRBV7-8,TRBJ1-1,TGTGCCAGCAGCTTACGGGGCAGGCTAGGTAGGACTTTCACTGAAGCTTTCTTT,CASSLRGRLGRTFTEAFF
.,many,TRBV11-2,TRBJ2-1,TGTGCCAGCAGCTTAGGACTGTCCAATGAGCAGTTCTTC,CASSLGLSNEQFF
.,many,TRBV7-3,TRBJ2-2,TGTGCCAGCAGCCGAGATTCGAACACCGGGGAGCTGTTTTTT,CASSRDSNTGELFF
TRBD2,few,TRBV14,TRBJ2-1,TGTGCCAGCAGCCGTGGATTAGCGGGTCCCATTAATGAGCAGTTCTTC,CASSRGLAGPINEQFF
.,few,TRBV7-2,TRBJ1-1,TGTGCCAGCAGCTTAGTTCATGGGGCGAACACTGAAGCTTTCTTT,CASSLVHGANTEAFF
.,many,TRBV12-3/TRBV12-4,TRBJ1-2,TGTGCCAGCAGTTTCGGCAGGGGAAATGGCTACACCTTC,CASSFGRGNGYTF
.,.,TRBV4-3,TRBJ2-3,TGCGCCAGCAGCCAAGACGAGAGGGCCGGGGATACGCAGTATTTT,CASSQDERAGDTQYF
TRBD2,few,TRBV11-2,TRBJ2-1,TGTGCCAGCAGCTTAGGGAGTCTAGCGGGGATCAATGAGCAGTTCTTC,CASSLGSLAGINEQFF
TRBD1,.,TRBV2,TRBJ1-4,TGTGCCAGCAGTGCTGAGGGGACAGGGAGTGAAAAACTGTTTTTT,CASSAEGTGSEKLFF
.,many,TRBV5-1,TRBJ1-1,TGCGCCAGCAGCTTGTCCGTGACGAGGAACACTGAAGCTTTCTTT,CASSLSVTRNTEAFF
TRBD1,many,TRBV7-9,TRBJ2-7,TGTGCCAGCAGCTTATCGGACAGGGCTAGGTTCCACGAGCAGTACTTC,CASSLSDRARFHEQYF
TRBD2,many,TRBV5-1,TRBJ2-3,TGCGCCAGCAGCTTGGCTACTAGCGGGGGAACAGATACGCAGTATTTT,CASSLATSGGTDTQYF
.,many,TRBV7-3,TRBJ2-7,TGTGCCAGCAGCTTAAGGCGGGGGCAGGAGCAGTACTTC,CASSLRRGQEQYF
.,many,TRBV7-9,TRBJ1-1,TGTGCCAGCAGCTTAGTTGCGGGGCTGAACACTGAAGCTTTCTTT,CASSLVAGLNTEAFF
.,many,TRBV7-9,TRBJ2-1,TGTGCCAGCAGCTTATTCCATGAGCAGTTCTTC,CASSLFHEQFF
TRBD2,many,TRBV28,TRBJ2-3,TGTGCCAGCAGTTATCCACCTAGCGGGGGCCTCAGCACAGATACGCAGTATTTT,CASSYPPSGGLSTDTQYF
.,few,TRBV11-2,TRBJ1-1,TGTGCCAGCAGATCAACATCAGAGGGGAAAGCTTTCTTT,CASRSTSEGKAFF